This TCR beta chain was captured by sequencing in a study of beta chain features in type 1 diabetes. Germline V lookup: CDR1 SGDLS, CDR2 YYNGEE. The CDR3 spans 18 residues. The V gene end was trimmed by 2 bases and the J gene end by 4 bases; junction bases not matched to a gene: 12. Study-level findings and limits: A potential influence of HLA type upon TCRB rearrangement remained unresolved herein. Cells expressing TCR highly could be over-represented by cDNA sequencing.

A note on this clone: Its antigen remains unknown.

CD4+ naive, central memory, regulatory and stem cell-like memory cells were sorted via CD45RO/CCR7/CD25/CD127/CD95/CD27. As every portion of the isolated RNA was reverse transcribed, the sequencing read expressed TCRB transcripts. Profiled with immunoSEQ multiplex PCR; TCRdb holds only in-frame clones, not every one. This sample has under 950,000 clones, with around a sixth found just once. The sequenced material came from naive CD4+ T cells from blood. This receptor was identified in a woman aged 18 to 35 in good health. The chain couples TRBV9 to TRBJ2-1; 10 bases match TRBD2. The CDR3 region is CASSVRAGGPLGYNEQFF. For the CDR3, the DNA is TGTGCCAGCAGCGTTAGAGCGGGAGGGCCCTTGGGTTACAATGAGCAGTTCTTC.